What follows is one T cell receptor beta chain and its context. What it binds is not known. V gave up 7 bases and J gave up 4 bases; unmatched junction bases: 7. Germline V CDR1 and CDR2: LGHNA, YNFKEQ. The CDR3 consists of 16 residues. TCRdb's copy holds only in-frame clones and misses some; the assay was immunoSEQ multiplex PCR. The data show around 10,000 clones, with 55% to 75% seen just once and 13% to 15% held by the top ten. The sample is drawn from a study of CD4+ T cells in melanoma. Study findings and constraints: In melanoma, neoantigen-specific CD4+ T cells reportedly differed in differentiation state. A reported correlation linked neoantigen-specific CD4+ T cells to CD8+, macrophage and B cell function.

Sequencing used cells from a culture (not recorded whether cultured in vitro). This sequence originates from a human donor with melanoma. The genes are TRBV4-2 and TRBJ2-1, with TRBD2 identical over 13 bases. CDR3: CASTARGLAGYNEQFF. The CDR3 bases are TGTGCCAGCACCGCAAGGGGACTAGCGGGGTACAATGAGCAGTTCTTC.